A single sample is the source of the 27 T cell receptor beta chains below, sequenced in a study of blood T cell repertoires in COVID-19. Sequencing used immunoSEQ multiplex PCR; TCRdb keeps in-frame clones, though not all of them. This table has about 430,000 clones, around nine tenths appearing once. Sequencing was performed on PBMCs or T cells enriched from blood (not recorded which). These receptors were obtained from a woman between 18 and 30 years old who had been exposed to COVID-19.

The gene calls are TRBV7-2 and TRBJ2-5; TRBD2 agrees at 12 bases. This CDR3 is built from 15 residues. V lost 9 bases, J lost 5 bases, and 10 bases stayed unmatched. Germline CDR1 SGHTA, CDR2 FQGNSA. The CDR3 protein is CASLRLAGVRETQYF. CDR3 sequence (DNA): TGTGCCAGTCTTCGACTAGCGGGAGTAAGGGAGACCCAGTACTTC. Together with reference TRBV7-2 and TRBJ2-5, the CDR3 gives the full variable domain: GAGVSQSPSNKVTEKGKDVELRCDPISGHTALYWYRQSLGQGLEFLIYFQGNSAPDKSGLPSDRFSAERTGGSVSTLTIQRTQQEDSAVYLCASLRLAGVRETQYFGPGTRLLVL.

The rearrangement uses TRBV4-3 and TRBJ2-7; D gene uncertain. Germline values: CDR1 LGHNA, CDR2 YSLEER. V shed 0 bases and J shed 5 bases, with 8 bases lying between them. There are 13 residues in the CDR3. CDR3 nucleotides: TGCGCCAGCAGCCAAGAGGAGTCCCACGAGCAGTACTTC. Amino acid sequence: CASSQEESHEQYF.

The chain is built from TRBV2 and TRBJ1-5, with a weak D call TRBD1 (6 bases). The CDR3 loop spans 15 amino acids. Trimming took off 3 bases at V and 1 base at J, with 10 bases between the two ends. Germline loops: CDR1 SNHLY, CDR2 FYNNEI. The CDR3 is CASSEDSLSNQPQHF. The CDR3 region has the DNA TGTGCCAGCAGTGAGGACAGTTTGAGCAATCAGCCCCAGCATTTT.

The V gene is TRBV9, the J gene TRBJ2-1; D perhaps matches TRBD1 (6 bases). CDR3 length: 14 residues. Trimming left V 3 bases short and J 4 bases short, with 11 bases between. CDR1 and CDR2 (germline): SGDLS, YYNGEE. The CDR3 nucleotides are TGTGCCAGCAGCGCGGACAGACGGTACAATGAGCAGTTCTTC. Its translation: CASSADRRYNEQFF.

The J gene is TRBJ2-3, the V gene TRBV7-3, with 10 bases that match TRBD1. The ends lost 6 bases at V and 3 bases at J; junction bases unmatched: 3. This CDR3 has 14 amino acids. Germline assignment: CDR1 SGHTA and CDR2 FQGTGA. The CDR3 DNA is TGTGCCAGCAGATCGGGACAGGGGACAGATACGCAGTATTTT. It codes for CASRSGQGTDTQYF. The full variable domain, its missing parts supplied by reference TRBV7-3 and TRBJ2-3, is GAGVSQTPSNKVTEKGKYVELRCDPISGHTALYWYRQSLGQGPEFLIYFQGTGAADDSGLPNDRFFAVRPEGSVSTLKIQRTERGDSAVYLCASRSGQGTDTQYFGPGTRLTVL.

The rearrangement joins TRBV18 to TRBJ2-7, with D possibly TRBD1 on 6 matching bases. V was clipped by 1 base and J by 0 bases, with 16 bases between them. CDR3 length: 17 amino acids. Per germline, CDR1 KGHSH and CDR2 LQKENI. Here the CDR3 DNA reads TGTGCCAGCTCACCACGGGTAAGGACAGCCGGCTCCTACGAGCAGTACTTC. Its protein product is CASSPRVRTAGSYEQYF.

CDR3 in amino acids: CASSLGGRQNEQYF. For the CDR3, the DNA is TGTGCCAGCAGCTTAGGCGGGAGGCAGAACGAGCAGTACTTC. This chain links TRBV11-2 with TRBJ2-7; 8 nucleotides agree with TRBD2. The germline V gene encodes CDR1 SGHAT and CDR2 FQNNGV. The CDR3 loop spans 14 amino acids. With V trimmed by 1 base and J by 5 bases, 4 bases remained unmatched.

This sequence joins TRBV5-4 and TRBJ1-4, with 10 bases aligning to TRBD1. The ends lost 4 bases at V and 7 bases at J; junction bases unmatched: 7. This CDR3 has 15 residues. Germline lookup yields CDR1 SGHNT and CDR2 YYREEE (reference sequence). CDR3 in DNA: TGTGCCAGCAGCGGATCACGGGACAGGGGTGAAAAACTGTTTTTT. It translates to CASSGSRDRGEKLFF.

This rearrangement joins TRBV19 to TRBJ1-2; TRBD1 aligns across 7 bases. V trimming: 7 bases; J trimming: 5 bases; junction bases outside the gene matches: 13. CDR1 is LNHDA and CDR2 is SQIVND in the germline V gene (reference sequence). The CDR3 has 15 amino acids. CDR3 residues: CASIVSVQGFYGYTF. The CDR3, as DNA: TGTGCCAGTATCGTATCGGTACAGGGGTTTTATGGCTACACCTTC.

The chain combines TRBV10-3 with TRBJ1-2, with D possibly being TRBD1 (6 bases). Germline V gene sequence: CDR1 ENHRY, CDR2 SYGVKD. Trimming removed 3 bases from V and 5 bases from J, with 13 bases in between. This CDR3 has 14 amino acids. Here the CDR3 reads CAISDIRGGYGYTF. The CDR3 bases are TGTGCCATCAGTGATATCAGGGGAGGGTATGGCTACACCTTC.

There are a few counts of this clone. V usage is TRBV5-1 and J usage is TRBJ1-2, with a possible D match to TRBD1 (5 bases). CDR1 is SGHRS and CDR2 is YFSETQ in the germline V gene. The CDR3 runs 15 residues. The V gene lost 3 bases and the J gene lost 4 bases, with 16 bases spanning the gap. CDR3 in DNA: TGCGCCAGCAGCTCGCCCCAGGACATACCCTATGGCTACACCTTC. This translates into CASSSPQDIPYGYTF.

The chain links TRBV6-4 to TRBJ1-5; D perhaps matches TRBD1 (5 bases). Per the germline V gene, CDR1 is MRHNA and CDR2 is SNTAGT. CDR3 length equals 13 residues. V was pared by 10 bases and J by 3 bases, with 13 bases between. This CDR3 is CAKPGLNNQPQHF. CDR3 in DNA: TGTGCCAAACCGGGACTGAACAATCAGCCCCAGCATTTT.

The chain is built from TRBV5-1 and TRBJ2-7; D is perhaps TRBD2 (6 bases). Germline CDR1 is SGHRS and CDR2 is YFSETQ. The CDR3 has 13 amino acids. The germline V and J ends were trimmed by 3 bases and 6 bases, with 13 bases remaining between them. CDR3 coding DNA: TGCGCCAGCAGCTACGTTGTCGGGGGCGAGCAGTACTTC. Translated, it gives CASSYVVGGEQYF.

The gene calls are TRBV9 and TRBJ2-7; the match to TRBD2 covers 7 bases. CDR3 length equals 13 residues. Germline V gene data show CDR1 as SGDLS and CDR2 as YYNGEE. Trimming cost V 4 bases and J 4 bases; bases outside gene matches: 5. The CDR3 protein is CASSSGLVYEQYF. The CDR3 bases are TGTGCCAGCAGCTCTGGACTAGTATACGAGCAGTACTTC.

The chain has TRBV4-1 and TRBJ2-7, with D possibly TRBD1 on 5 matching bases. The CDR3 length is 15 residues. The V and J ends lost 5 bases and 2 bases respectively, with 16 bases between them. Germline V CDR1 and CDR2: MGHRA, YSYEKL. The DNA of the CDR3 is TGCGCCAGCAGCAACCCCCTCGGACAAGCCTACGAGCAGTACTTC. Translated, it gives CASSNPLGQAYEQYF.

This clone has only one observation. The chain combines TRBV20-1 with TRBJ2-2, with 9 bases fitting TRBD2. CDR1 and CDR2 (germline): DFQATT, SNEGSKA (reference sequence). J lost 4 bases, V lost 3 bases, and 6 bases had no gene match. The CDR3 totals 15 residues. The CDR3 region is CSASVLAGLTGELFF. The CDR3, as DNA: TGCAGTGCTAGTGTCCTAGCGGGACTCACCGGGGAGCTGTTTTTT.

The genes are TRBV18 and TRBJ2-1, with TRBD2 matching 11 bases. With V trimmed by 5 bases and J by 7 bases, 4 bases remained unmatched. CDR3 length: 14 amino acids. Per the germline V gene, CDR1 is KGHSH and CDR2 is LQKENI. The CDR3 sequence is CASSLAGGRNEQFF. The CDR3 DNA reads as TGTGCCAGCTCATTAGCGGGAGGGAGGAATGAGCAGTTCTTC. Combining the CDR3 with reference TRBV18 and TRBJ2-1 gives the whole variable domain NAGVMQNPRHLVRRRGQEARLRCSPMKGHSHVYWYRQLPEEGLKFMVYLQKENIIDESGMPKERFSAEFPKEGPSILRIQQVVRGDSAAYFCASSLAGGRNEQFFGPGTRLTVL.

CDR3 loop: CASSPGGQGNYGYTF. The CDR3 bases are TGTGCCAGCTCACCGGGCGGACAGGGGAACTATGGCTACACCTTC. The chain joins TRBV18 to TRBJ1-2, with TRBD1 matching 9 bases. This CDR3 spans 15 amino acids. Germline CDR1 KGHSH, CDR2 LQKENI. V lost 3 bases, J lost 2 bases, and 4 bases stayed unmatched.

The chain has TRBV4-1 and TRBJ2-7, with D maybe TRBD2 (5 bases). Trimming pared 1 base from V and 3 bases from J, leaving 7 bases between. Germline V lookup: CDR1 MGHRA, CDR2 YSYEKL. The CDR3 is 13 amino acids. In DNA form, the CDR3 reads TGCGCCAGCAGCCAAGTCGGGAACTACGAGCAGTACTTC. This gives the protein CASSQVGNYEQYF.

The V and J genes are TRBV10-1 and TRBJ2-2; D is possibly TRBD1 (5 bases). The V gene lost 3 bases and the J gene lost 2 bases, with 13 bases spanning the gap. CDR3 length equals 16 residues. Germline V CDR1 and CDR2: WNHNN, SYGVQD (reference sequence). The CDR3 DNA is TGCGCCAGCAGTGAAGCGCAGGGTCGAAACACCGGGGAGCTGTTTTTT. This codes for CASSEAQGRNTGELFF.

This sequence joins TRBV5-3 and TRBJ2-3; no definite D call. TRBV5-3 is annotated as an ORF whose role is uncertain. The ends were cut back, 1 base at V and 2 bases at J, with 14 bases in the middle. The CDR3 covers 16 residues. CDR3 sequence reads: CARSLLFRNPTDTQYF. CDR3 sequence (DNA): TGTGCCAGAAGCTTGCTGTTTCGTAATCCCACAGATACGCAGTATTTT.

The chain uses TRBV24-1 and TRBJ2-3; D ambiguous. The CDR3 runs 17 residues. Between the trimmed V and J ends, which lost 2 bases and 2 bases, there was a span of 16 bases. The germline V gene encodes CDR1 KGHDR and CDR2 SFDVKD. CDR3 sequence reads: CATSDSRGADLTDTQYF. In nucleotides, the CDR3 is TGTGCCACCAGTGATTCCAGAGGTGCAGACCTCACAGATACGCAGTATTTT.

The chain carries TRBV19 and TRBJ2-6; 9 bases line up with TRBD2. CDR3 length: 17 amino acids. The V segment lost 1 base and the J segment 3 bases; nucleotides outside the gene matches: 4. Germline-derived CDR1 and CDR2 are LNHDA and SQIVND (reference sequence). This CDR3 is CASSIVAGVGGANVLTF. CDR3 DNA: TGTGCCAGTAGTATAGTAGCGGGGGTCGGTGGGGCCAACGTCCTGACTTTC.

The V and J genes are TRBV28 and TRBJ1-5; 11 bases are shared with TRBD1. CDR1 and CDR2 from the germline V gene are MDHEN and SYDVKM. Trimming removed 5 bases from V and 6 bases from J; junction bases left unmatched: 6. This CDR3 region has 15 residues. As DNA, the CDR3 is TGTGCCAGCAGTCCTCGTGGACAGGGGGCTCAGCCCCAGCATTTT. Its protein is CASSPRGQGAQPQHF.

A note on this clone: The same CDR3 also results from other DNA sequences found in this sample. The chain combines TRBV7-9 with TRBJ1-1, with D perhaps matching TRBD1 (5 bases). CDR3 length: 15 residues. Looked up from germline, CDR1 is SEHNR and CDR2 is FQNEAQ (reference sequence). Trimming removed 1 base from V and 5 bases from J, with 14 bases in between. The CDR3 is CASSLVGQGGTEAFF. CDR3 nucleotide sequence: TGTGCCAGCAGCTTAGTAGGGCAGGGAGGGACTGAAGCTTTCTTT.

V and J are TRBV5-1 and TRBJ1-4, with D hard to call. This CDR3 is built from 14 residues. Germline loops: CDR1 SGHRS, CDR2 YFSETQ. The V and J ends lost 4 bases and 0 bases respectively, with 7 bases between them. This CDR3 is CASSQMATNEKLFF. In DNA form, the CDR3 reads TGCGCCAGCAGCCAGATGGCAACTAATGAAAAACTGTTTTTT.

The chain joins TRBV7-6 to TRBJ1-2, with a weak D call TRBD1 (5 bases). V lost 4 bases and J lost 5, with 8 bases in between. Per the germline V gene, CDR1 is SGHVS and CDR2 is FNYEAQ. The CDR3 contains 12 residues. The CDR3 DNA sequence: TGTGCCAGCAGCTCCGGGGGGTATGGCTACACCTTC. Translating gives CASSSGGYGYTF.